This T cell receptor (beta chain) was observed in a study of Ad26.COV2.S vaccination and SARS-CoV-2 variants. Trimming removed 5 bases from V and 4 bases from J, with 11 bases in between. CDR3 size: 13 residues. Germline V CDR1 and CDR2: LNHDA, SQIVND (reference sequence). Concerning this clone: Its antigen is currently unknown.

Study-wide results and limits: The breadth of spike-specific CD8+ and CD4+ T cell responses after vaccination was reportedly substantial. Relative to placebo recipients, vaccine recipients exhibited elevated spike-specific TCR breadth.

Using immunoSEQ multiplex PCR, the repertoire was profiled, and TCRdb retains in-frame clones only, with some absent. The sample carries roughly 100,000 clones, over 60% recorded once. This TCR came from a human donor who had recovered from COVID-19. The J gene is TRBJ1-2, the V gene TRBV19, with D tentatively TRBD1 (6 bases). The source was peripheral blood, collected after recovery from COVID-19. CDR3 sequence: CASSDGTSYGYTF. The CDR3 nucleotides read TGTGCCAGTAGTGATGGGACAAGCTATGGCTACACCTTC. Looking up the rest from reference TRBV19 and TRBJ1-2 gives the full variable domain: DGGITQSPKYLFRKEGQNVTLSCEQNLNHDAMYWYRQDPGQGLRLIYYSQIVNDFQKGDIAEGYSVSREKKESFPLTVTSAQKNPTAFYLCASSDGTSYGYTFGSGTRLTVV.